A single sample gave rise to the 13 T cell receptor beta chains below, sequenced in a study of CD8 T cells in Susac syndrome. Reverse transcription of about 0.45 to 1 ug RNA used random hexamers. MiXCR, applied by TCRdb to the immunoSEQ multiplex PCR reads, yields one record per CDR3 protein. Altogether approximately 70,000 distinct CDR3 sequences are present, around 95% being singletons, with the ten largest covering about 0.25%. The sequencing input was CD8+ T cells from PBMCs. These receptor sequences come from a human donor in good health.

This clonotype was detected only once. The rearrangement joins TRBV30 to TRBJ1-1; TRBD1 matches 7 bases. Germline loops: CDR1 GTSNPN, CDR2 SVGIG (reference sequence). The CDR3 runs 13 residues. Trimming removed 0 bases from V and 8 bases from J; junction bases left unmatched: 6. CDR3 DNA sequence: TGTGCCTGGAGTGTCGGGACAGCCCAAGAAGCTTTCTTT. As protein: CAWSVGTAQEAFF.

This sequence joins TRBV6-1 and TRBJ2-5, with D perhaps matching TRBD1 or TRBD2 (5 bases each). V shed 6 bases and J shed 5 bases, with 16 bases lying between them. This CDR3 is built from 14 residues. Per the germline V gene, CDR1 is MNHNS and CDR2 is SASEGT. CDR3 sequence: CASRRDGVQETQYF. The CDR3 bases are TGTGCCAGCAGGAGGGACGGTGTCCAGGAGACCCAGTACTTC.

J is TRBJ2-1 and V is TRBV30; D is ambiguous. Trimming cost V 1 base and J 2 bases, with 3 bases left between them. The CDR3 sequence is 12 residues long. Per the germline V gene, CDR1 is GTSNPN and CDR2 is SVGIG (reference sequence). CDR3 loop: CAWSDTYNEQFF. The CDR3 region has the DNA TGTGCCTGGAGTGATACCTACAATGAGCAGTTCTTC.

Note on this clonotype: The junction and the germline gene differ at one end; a read error may be behind it. This chain joins TRBV4-2 and TRBJ1-1; D remains ambiguous. Germline lookup yields CDR1 LGHNA and CDR2 YNFKEQ. This CDR3 has 13 residues. The CDR3 DNA reads TGTGCCAGCAGCCAAGAGCGAATGAACACTGAAGCTTTT. Translating gives CASSQERMNTEAF.

The chain has TRBV9 and TRBJ2-2; either TRBD1 or TRBD2 may fit D (5 bases each). The CDR3 is 12 amino acids. Germline values: CDR1 SGDLS, CDR2 YYNGEE. Trimming took off 8 bases at V and 7 bases at J, with 12 bases between the two ends. CDR3 amino acids: CASGGKNGELFF. As DNA, the CDR3 is TGTGCCAGTGGGGGTAAGAACGGGGAGCTGTTTTTT.

This chain connects TRBV5-6 to TRBJ2-2; tentatively, D is TRBD1 (5 bases). The CDR3 totals 14 residues. The V end lost 3 bases, the J end lost 5 bases, and 11 bases lay between the germline ends. Germline V lookup: CDR1 SGHDT, CDR2 YYEEEE. The CDR3 region is CASSSAGWTGELFF. CDR3 DNA: TGTGCCAGCAGCTCGGCAGGGTGGACCGGGGAGCTGTTTTTT.

This chain links TRBV7-6 with TRBJ1-6; D might be TRBD1 (6 bases). V was clipped by 5 bases and J by 7 bases, with 18 bases between them. From germline, CDR1 is SGHVS and CDR2 FNYEAQ. The CDR3 has 16 amino acids. The CDR3 nucleotides read TGTGCCAGCAGCCCGGAGGGGGGCCTTTGGAATTCACCCCTCCACTTT. Protein product: CASSPEGGLWNSPLHF.

This chain's CDR3 is CASSQNTGELFF. In DNA form, the CDR3 reads TGCGCCAGCAGCCAAAACACCGGGGAGCTGTTTTTT. This chain connects TRBV4-1 to TRBJ2-2; no reliable D call. CDR3 length: 12 residues. Trimming cost V 2 bases and J 2 bases, with 0 bases left between them. Germline V gives CDR1 MGHRA, CDR2 YSYEKL.

The rearrangement joins TRBV3-1 to TRBJ1-1; D may be TRBD1 (5 bases). The germline V gene has CDR1 LGHDT and CDR2 YNNKEL (reference sequence). CDR3 length: 14 residues. With 5 bases removed from V and 2 bases from J, the gap between germline ends came to 12 bases. CDR3 sequence reads: CASSVQGTNTEAFF. The DNA of the CDR3 is TGTGCCAGCAGCGTCCAGGGAACCAACACTGAAGCTTTCTTT.

The chain recombines TRBV5-1 with TRBJ2-5, with TRBD2 matching 8 bases. Germline lookup yields CDR1 SGHRS and CDR2 YFSETQ. This CDR3 has 16 residues. The junction had 10 bases not matched to a gene; V was cut back by 2 bases and J by 4 bases. The CDR3 DNA reads as TGCGCCAGCAGCTTTAGCGGGGCCATATACATAGAGACCCAGTACTTC. As protein: CASSFSGAIYIETQYF.

The J gene is TRBJ1-2, the V gene TRBV12-3 or TRBV12-4; 9 nucleotides match TRBD1. The CDR3 sequence is 14 residues long. V lost 6 bases and J lost 6; bases outside the gene matches: 8. CDR3 DNA: TGTGCCAGCAGCCCCGACAGGGGGTTTGATGGCTACACCTTC. Translated, it gives CASSPDRGFDGYTF.

The chain is built from TRBV7-2 and TRBJ2-7; 10 nucleotides align to TRBD1. This CDR3 spans 15 amino acids. Germline CDR1 and CDR2: SGHTA and FQGNSA. V was clipped by 6 bases and J by 6 bases; unmatched bases: 11. CDR3 protein: CASSTRWTGGSEQYF. The CDR3 DNA reads as TGTGCCAGCAGTACCCGATGGACAGGGGGATCCGAGCAGTACTTC. Looking up the rest from reference TRBV7-2 and TRBJ2-7 gives the full variable domain: GAGVSQSPSNKVTEKGKDVELRCDPISGHTALYWYRQSLGQGLEFLIYFQGNSAPDKSGLPSDRFSAERTGGSVSTLTIQRTQQEDSAVYLCASSTRWTGGSEQYFGPGTRLTVT.

This chain uses TRBV7-9 with TRBJ2-3, with no clear D. From germline, CDR1 is SEHNR and CDR2 FQNEAQ (reference sequence). This CDR3 region has 13 residues. The CDR3 coding sequence is TGTGGGTCGCAGGCCTGGAGCACAGATACGCAGTATTTT. Its translation is CGSQAWSTDTQYF.